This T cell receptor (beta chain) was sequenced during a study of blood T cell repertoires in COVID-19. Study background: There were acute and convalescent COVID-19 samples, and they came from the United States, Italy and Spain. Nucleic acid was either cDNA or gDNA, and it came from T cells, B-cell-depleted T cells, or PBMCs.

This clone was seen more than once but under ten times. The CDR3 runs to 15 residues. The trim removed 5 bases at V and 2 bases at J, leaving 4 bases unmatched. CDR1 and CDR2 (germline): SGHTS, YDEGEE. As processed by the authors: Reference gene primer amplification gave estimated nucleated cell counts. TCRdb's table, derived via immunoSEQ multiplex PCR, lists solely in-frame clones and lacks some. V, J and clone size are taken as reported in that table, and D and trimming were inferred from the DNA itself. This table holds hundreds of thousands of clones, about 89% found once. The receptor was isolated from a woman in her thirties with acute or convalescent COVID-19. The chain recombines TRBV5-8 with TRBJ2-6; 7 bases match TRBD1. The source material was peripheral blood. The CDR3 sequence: CASRYTGAGANVLTF. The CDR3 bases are TGTGCCAGCAGATATACAGGGGCTGGGGCCAACGTCCTGACTTTC.